These 3 T cell receptor beta chains were sequenced from one sample in a study of neurological immune-mediated disorders. MiXCR, applied by TCRdb to the 5' RACE reads, yields one record per CDR3 protein. The table has 55,000 to 75,000 distinct CDR3 sequences, 12% seen once. Specimen: PBMCs. All receptors derive from an older woman with HTLV-1-associated myelopathy (HAM/TSP).

This chain uses TRBV19 with TRBJ2-1; D gene ambiguous. With 8 bases removed from V and 4 bases from J, the gap between germline ends came to 9 bases. Germline CDR1 is LNHDA and CDR2 is SQIVND (reference sequence). There are 12 residues in the CDR3. The CDR3 region is CASETGYNEQFF. The CDR3 nucleotides read TGTGCCAGTGAGACTGGATACAATGAGCAGTTCTTC.

This clonotype was counted at least ten times. The rearrangement joins TRBV7-9 to TRBJ2-5, with TRBD1 matching 10 bases. CDR3 length: 17 amino acids. V shed 1 base and J 5 bases; nucleotides not matched to a gene: 10. Germline V lookup: CDR1 SEHNR, CDR2 FQNEAQ (reference sequence). CDR3 loop: CASSLVGPGTGDETQYF. CDR3 bases: TGTGCCAGCAGCTTAGTAGGACCCGGGACAGGGGATGAGACCCAGTACTTC. Based on the CDR3 plus reference TRBV7-9 and TRBJ2-5, the full variable domain is DTGVSQNPRHKITKRGQNVTFRCDPISEHNRLYWYRQTLGQGPEFLTYFQNEAQLEKSRLLSDRFSAERPKGSFSTLEIQRTEQGDSAMYLCASSLVGPGTGDETQYFGPGTRLLVL.

This clonotype was seen many times. The rearrangement uses TRBV6-1 and TRBJ2-1, with D tentatively TRBD2 (5 bases). The V and J ends lost 5 bases and 4 bases respectively, with 21 bases between them. The CDR3 is 17 amino acids. Germline V gives CDR1 MNHNS, CDR2 SASEGT. The CDR3 region has the DNA TGTGCCAGCAGTCCCCCCCCGGGGAGACTACAATACAATGAGCAGTTCTTC. Translated, it gives CASSPPPGRLQYNEQFF.